Presented here are 22 T cell receptor beta chains from one specimen sequenced in a study of T cells expressing NK-cell markers. TCRdb re-called the 5' RACE reads and catalogs CDR3 proteins one per entry, DNA excluded. The sample features some 440,000 distinct CDR3 sequences, with more than 1.4% in its top ten. Source material: blood T cells: a sorted CD56 or NKG2C T cell subset, CD4+ or CD8+ T cells, or bulk PBMC T cells (not recorded which). The receptors were gathered from a woman aged 50 to 60 in good health.

The chain recombines TRBV20-1 with TRBJ2-5; TCRdb's D call, TRBD2, is unchecked because there is no DNA. Germline CDR1 is DFQATT and CDR2 is SNEGSKA (reference sequence). The CDR3 loop spans 12 amino acids. The CDR3 loop reads CSGQTSEETQYF.

The gene calls are TRBV24-1 and TRBJ2-6; TCRdb picks TRBD1, but there is no DNA to check that call. Germline CDR1 is KGHDR and CDR2 is SFDVKD. The CDR3 runs to 19 residues. CDR3 residues: CATSDPRDRGLHGANVLTF.

The J gene is TRBJ2-2, the V gene TRBV7-9; no DNA is available, so the TRBD2 call from TCRdb remains unchecked. In germline, CDR1 is SEHNR, CDR2 FQNEAQ (reference sequence). CDR3 length: 15 amino acids. CDR3: CASSLEGRVEAQLFF.

The chain recombines TRBV27 with TRBJ2-3; TCRdb returns TRBD2, unconfirmable since there is no DNA. CDR3 length: 15 residues. Per germline, CDR1 MNHEY and CDR2 SMNVEV (reference sequence). CDR3 protein: CATQSRRGFTDTQYF.

The J gene is TRBJ1-4, the V gene TRBV20-1. The CDR3 contains 11 residues. Germline V gene lookup returns CDR1 DFQATT and CDR2 SNEGSKA (reference sequence). CDR3 residues: CSALLVEKLFF.

The chain couples TRBV28 to TRBJ2-1; TCRdb gives TRBD2 as the D gene, but with no DNA this cannot be confirmed. The germline gives CDR1 MDHEN, CDR2 SYDVKM. The CDR3 covers 15 residues. This CDR3 reads CASSLYVAGDNEQFF.

V gene TRBV7-9 combines with J gene TRBJ2-5; there is no DNA to check the TCRdb D call of TRBD2. The CDR3 has 16 amino acids. Germline loops: CDR1 SEHNR, CDR2 FQNEAQ (reference sequence). CDR3 loop: CASSSPGTYGGETQYF.

This chain connects TRBV25-1 to TRBJ2-5; no DNA is available, so the TRBD2 call from TCRdb remains unchecked. The CDR3 covers 17 residues. The germline V gene encodes CDR1 MGHDK and CDR2 SYGVNS. CDR3 sequence reads: CASSDGLAGVRRETQYF.

The rearrangement joins TRBV2 to TRBJ2-3; TCRdb returns TRBD1, unconfirmable since there is no DNA. The V gene's germline CDR1 is SNHLY and CDR2 FYNNEI. The length of the CDR3 is 15 residues. CDR3 amino acids: CASSEGGQGIDTQYF.

The rearrangement joins TRBV9 to TRBJ2-3; TCRdb's D call, TRBD1, is unchecked because there is no DNA. The CDR3 is made up of 17 amino acids. Germline CDR1 reads SGDLS; CDR2 reads YYNGEE. The CDR3 spells CASSGGPLGMGADTQYF. Using reference TRBV9 and TRBJ2-3 for the parts outside the CDR3, the full variable domain is DSGVTQTPKHLITATGQRVTLRCSPRSGDLSVYWYQQSLDQGLQFLIQYYNGEERAKGNILERFSAQQFPDLHSELNLSSLELGDSALYFCASSGGPLGMGADTQYFGPGTRLTVL.

The CDR3 protein is CASSLAEVRTALRYGYTF. The V gene is TRBV5-6, the J gene TRBJ1-2; TCRdb returns TRBD1, unconfirmable since there is no DNA. This CDR3 has 18 residues. Germline values: CDR1 SGHDT, CDR2 YYEEEE. The full variable domain, with the rest looked up from reference TRBV5-6 and TRBJ1-2, is DAGVTQSPTHLIKTRGQQVTLRCSPKSGHDTVSWYQQALGQGPQFIFQYYEEEERQRGNFPDRFSGHQFPNYSSELNVNALLLGDSALYLCASSLAEVRTALRYGYTFGSGTRLTVV.

The V and J genes are TRBV7-2 and TRBJ2-1; the TRBD1 assignment by TCRdb is unverifiable without DNA. The germline CDR1 and CDR2 sequences are SGHTA and FQGNSA. The CDR3 extends over 17 amino acids. Here the CDR3 reads CASSLGPGTGSGDEQFF.

The rearrangement joins TRBV5-1 to TRBJ1-6. The CDR3 has 13 residues. Looked up from germline, CDR1 is SGHRS and CDR2 is YFSETQ. CDR3 amino acids: CASSLVSDSPLHF.

The chain employs TRBV7-2 and TRBJ2-4; TCRdb gives TRBD1 as the D gene, but with no DNA this cannot be confirmed. The CDR3 is 12 residues long. Germline-derived CDR1 and CDR2 are SGHTA and FQGNSA. CDR3: CASRETRGIQYF.

The genes are TRBV12-3 or TRBV12-4 and TRBJ2-5. This CDR3 region has 13 residues. The CDR3: CASSFPSGETQYF.

The chain employs TRBV6-6 and TRBJ1-2. Germline values: CDR1 MNHNY, CDR2 SVGAGI (reference sequence). The CDR3 is 11 residues long. CDR3 in amino acids: CASSYNYGYTF.

The chain employs TRBV24-1 and TRBJ2-1. The CDR3 length is 16 residues. Germline CDR1 is KGHDR and CDR2 is SFDVKD. This CDR3 reads CATSDLRGTSYNEQFF.

The chain recombines TRBV11-1 with TRBJ1-1. Per germline, CDR1 SGHAT and CDR2 FQDESV (reference sequence). The CDR3 contains 14 residues. CDR3 region: CASSLQPVNTEAFF. The whole variable domain, remainder taken from reference TRBV11-1 and TRBJ1-1, is EAEVAQSPRYKITEKSQAVAFWCDPISGHATLYWYRQILGQGPELLVQFQDESVVDDSQLPKDRFSAERLKGVDSTLKIQPAELGDSAMYLCASSLQPVNTEAFFGQGTRLTVV.

V usage is TRBV24-1 and J usage is TRBJ1-1; TCRdb's assignment of TRBD1 cannot be checked, as there is no DNA. The CDR3 has 14 amino acids. Germline CDR1 reads KGHDR; CDR2 reads SFDVKD. The CDR3: CATSDDRYGTEAFF.

The rearrangement joins TRBV6-2 or TRBV6-3 to TRBJ2-1; TCRdb outputs TRBD1, but without DNA this stays unchecked. Germline CDR1 is MNHEY and CDR2 is SVGEGT. The CDR3 is made up of 16 amino acids. The CDR3 region is CASSPWVGQGGNEQFF.

V and J are TRBV20-1 and TRBJ2-3; TCRdb picks TRBD1, but there is no DNA to check that call. The CDR3 loop spans 14 amino acids. The germline V gene has CDR1 DFQATT and CDR2 SNEGSKA (reference sequence). The CDR3 loop reads CSAFDRGQADTQYF.

J is TRBJ2-1 and V is TRBV5-8; TCRdb outputs TRBD1, but without DNA this stays unchecked. CDR3 length: 14 amino acids. Germline V gene sequence: CDR1 SGHTS, CDR2 YDEGEE. The chain's CDR3 is CASSSGGYDNEQFF.